The clone carrying this TCR beta chain was seen more than once but under ten times. Its target is unknown. In germline, CDR1 is MRHNA, CDR2 SNTAGT. Trimming took 0 bases from V and 9 from J, leaving 18 bases between them. The CDR3 has 16 residues. This entry is derived from a study of T-cell memory formation after mild COVID-19. TCRdb reprocessed the 5' RACE reads via MiXCR and lists one record per CDR3 protein. The sample includes about 410,000 distinct CDR3 sequences, approximately 19% of them seen just once. General study results and limits: CD4+ clones that contracted lay mainly in CM and EM; CD8+ ones lay in EMRA. There were some responding clones in pre-infection memory, which suggested that cross-reactive memory had joined.

The clonotype comes from a man between 18 and 29 years old who had mild COVID-19 (a few samples of this study predate the infection). Cell type and time point are not known. The chain is built from TRBV6-4 and TRBJ1-5; D uncertain. Material for sequencing was PBMCs or a T cell subset sorted from them (not recorded which). In DNA form, the CDR3 reads TGTGCCAGCAGTGACTCTCAGCGTGCCCGTGATGGGCCCCAGCATTTT. Translation gives CASSDSQRARDGPQHF.